Each of the 17 T cell receptor beta chains below was sequenced from the same sample in a study of blood T cell repertoires in COVID-19. Assay used: immunoSEQ multiplex PCR; TCRdb lists only in-frame clones, some missing. The table includes fewer than 450,000 clones, 90% detected once. The source material was PBMCs or T cells enriched from blood (not recorded which). Source of these receptors: a man in his late teens or twenties who had recovered from COVID-19.

The chain recombines TRBV28 with TRBJ2-1, with D perhaps matching TRBD2 (6 bases). Germline V gene lookup returns CDR1 MDHEN and CDR2 SYDVKM. Trimming removed 3 bases at V and 4 bases at J, with 13 bases between. The CDR3 runs to 15 residues. The CDR3 DNA reads as TGTGCCAGCAGTTTTCGGCGGGGCCTGTACAATGAGCAGTTCTTC. Residues: CASSFRRGLYNEQFF.

V and J are TRBV11-2 and TRBJ1-2; 11 bases agree with TRBD1. Germline V gene data show CDR1 as SGHAT and CDR2 as FQNNGV. The CDR3 extends over 16 amino acids. V trimming: 5 bases; J trimming: 8 bases; junction bases outside the gene matches: 13. In nucleotides, the CDR3 is TGTGCCAGCAGCCACCTTACGGGACAGGGGGGATGGGGCTACACCTTC. Amino acid sequence: CASSHLTGQGGWGYTF.

The chain carries TRBV5-1 and TRBJ1-3, with 7 positions matching TRBD1. There are 15 residues in the CDR3. Germline V lookup: CDR1 SGHRS, CDR2 YFSETQ. The ends lost 4 bases at V and 3 bases at J; junction bases unmatched: 7. This CDR3 is CASSTWTGSGNTIYF. CDR3 in DNA: TGCGCCAGCAGCACCTGGACAGGCAGTGGAAACACCATATATTTT.

This chain connects TRBV30 to TRBJ2-7, with 8 bases fitting TRBD2. CDR3 length: 14 residues. CDR1 is GTSNPN, CDR2 SVGIG, per germline (reference sequence). The J segment lost 3 bases and the V segment lost 5 bases, leaving 9 bases of the junction unmatched. The CDR3 DNA sequence: TGTGCCTGGGTCCCAGCGGGAGAGCACTACGAGCAGTACTTC. Amino acids: CAWVPAGEHYEQYF.

The chain uses TRBV6-5 and TRBJ1-1; D perhaps matches TRBD1 (5 bases). CDR1 and CDR2 (germline): MNHEY, SVGAGI. The V gene lost 6 bases and the J gene lost 1 base, with 9 bases spanning the gap. CDR3 length: 13 amino acids. CDR3 region: CASRTAENTEAFF. In nucleotides, the CDR3 is TGTGCCAGCAGGACAGCAGAGAACACTGAAGCTTTCTTT.

This rearrangement joins TRBV2 to TRBJ1-2; 7 nucleotides agree with TRBD1. CDR1 and CDR2 from the germline V gene are SNHLY and FYNNEI. This CDR3 contains 17 residues. V gave up 8 bases and J gave up 0 bases; unmatched junction bases: 15. For the CDR3, the DNA is TGTGCCAGCCTTCTAGACAGGGTTTTGTCCTCTAACTATGGCTACACCTTC. Translated: CASLLDRVLSSNYGYTF. Variable domain in full (rest from reference TRBV2 and TRBJ1-2): EPEVTQTPSHQVTQMGQEVILRCVPISNHLYFYWYRQILGQKVEFLVSFYNNEISEKSEIFDDQFSVERPDGSNFTLKIRSTKLEDSAMYFCASLLDRVLSSNYGYTFGSGTRLTVV.

The gene calls are TRBV3-1 (or the pseudogene TRBV3-2) and TRBJ1-1, with unresolved D. The V gene lost 5 bases and the J gene lost 5 bases, with 12 bases spanning the gap. Germline V gene sequence: CDR1 LGHDT, CDR2 YNNKEL (reference sequence). The CDR3 runs to 13 residues. CDR3 amino acids: CASSAKRGTEAFF. Written as DNA, the CDR3 is TGTGCCAGCAGCGCCAAGAGAGGAACTGAAGCTTTCTTT.

V gene TRBV20-1 combines with J gene TRBJ1-2, with D uncertain. CDR3 length equals 11 residues. The germline CDR1 and CDR2 sequences are DFQATT and SNEGSKA (reference sequence). Between the trimmed V and J ends, which lost 4 bases and 14 bases, there was a span of 17 bases. The CDR3 here is CSATRAREQTF. The DNA of the CDR3 is TGCAGTGCTACGAGAGCCCGGGAACAGACCTTC.

The chain uses TRBV11-2 and TRBJ1-3; 11 bases are a match to TRBD1. Trimming took 3 bases from V and 3 from J; bases not matched to a gene: 1. This CDR3 comprises 15 residues. Looked up from germline, CDR1 is SGHAT and CDR2 is FQNNGV. The CDR3 nucleotides are TGTGCCAGCAGCTTGGGGACAGGGGGTGGAAACACCATATATTTT. It translates to CASSLGTGGGNTIYF.

This clone was observed once. The chain carries TRBV5-1 and TRBJ1-1, with D possibly TRBD1 on 6 matching bases. V gave up 4 bases and J gave up 1 base, with 8 bases separating them. The germline gives CDR1 SGHRS, CDR2 YFSETQ. The CDR3 length is 13 residues. The CDR3 sequence: CASSPTGNTEAFF. CDR3 bases: TGCGCCAGCAGCCCGACAGGGAACACTGAAGCTTTCTTT.

The rearrangement links TRBV11-3 to TRBJ1-1, with D uncertain. This CDR3 contains 12 residues. Germline CDR1 reads SGHNT; CDR2 reads YENEEA. Between the trimmed V and J ends, which lost 8 bases and 0 bases, there was a span of 7 bases. The CDR3 loop reads CASRTVNTEAFF. As DNA, the CDR3 is TGTGCCAGCCGAACGGTGAACACTGAAGCTTTCTTT.

This chain connects TRBV10-1 to TRBJ2-1; perhaps TRBD2 as D (6 bases). The CDR3 totals 17 residues. Germline loops: CDR1 WNHNN, CDR2 SYGVQD (reference sequence). The germline V and J ends were trimmed by 1 base and 2 bases, with 15 bases remaining between them. Here the CDR3 reads CASSEFPTGDPYNEQFF. For the CDR3, the DNA is TGCGCCAGCAGTGAGTTCCCCACGGGAGACCCCTACAATGAGCAGTTCTTC.

The chain has TRBV6-4 and TRBJ2-7, with 9 bases aligning to TRBD2. CDR1 is MRHNA and CDR2 is SNTAGT in the germline V gene. This CDR3 is built from 14 residues. After removal of 3 bases from V and 2 bases from J, the junction contained 2 bases not matched to a gene. CDR3 coding DNA: TGTGCCAGCAGTGAGCGGGAGGGCCCCTACGAGCAGTACTTC. This gives the protein CASSEREGPYEQYF.

The V call is TRBV30, the J call TRBJ1-4; D not resolved. CDR1 GTSNPN and CDR2 SVGIG come from the germline V gene (reference sequence). The CDR3 has 15 amino acids. V was pared by 2 bases and J by 7 bases, with 17 bases between. As DNA, the CDR3 is TGTGCCTGGAGTCCCTCGGAGAGGTTATCTGAAAAACTGTTTTTT. Translating gives CAWSPSERLSEKLFF.

This chain connects TRBV7-8 to TRBJ2-7, with 10 bases that match TRBD2. V lost 5 bases and J lost 6; bases outside the gene matches: 10. CDR1 is SGHVS, CDR2 FQNEAQ, per germline. This CDR3 comprises 15 residues. The CDR3 nucleotides read TGTGCCAGCAGCCTTTCTGGGGTAGCGGGAGGCGAGCAGTACTTC. This translates into CASSLSGVAGGEQYF.

This chain uses TRBV30 with TRBJ1-1, with 8 nucleotides matching TRBD1. Germline assignment: CDR1 GTSNPN and CDR2 SVGIG (reference sequence). The CDR3 runs to 13 residues. V trimming: 1 base; J trimming: 4 bases; junction bases outside the gene matches: 2. CDR3 in amino acids: CAWSEQGGTEAFF. The CDR3, as DNA: TGTGCCTGGAGTGAACAGGGGGGCACTGAAGCTTTCTTT.

The rearrangement uses TRBV11-2 and TRBJ2-2; D might be TRBD2 (6 bases). V was clipped by 5 bases and J by 4 bases, with 17 bases between them. Germline assignment: CDR1 SGHAT and CDR2 FQNNGV. The CDR3 runs to 16 residues. CDR3 loop: CASSLMRGSGTGELFF. CDR3 sequence (DNA): TGTGCCAGCAGCCTTATGAGGGGTAGCGGCACCGGGGAGCTGTTTTTT.